Below, 14 T cell receptor beta chains from the same sample are listed, as sequenced in a study of blood T cells in healthy people across ages. It was with a sample-barcoded 5' primer and a J-beta primer mix that a second PCR of about 6 to 11 cycles was run. TCRdb processed the 5' RACE reads anew with MiXCR; each CDR3 protein has one entry. The repertoire holds about 640,000 distinct CDR3 sequences, with approximately 30% as singletons. Sequencing was performed on blood. These receptors all stem from a woman at least 80 years old in good health.

This clonotype was recorded many times. This chain uses TRBV6-5 with TRBJ1-4; 7 bases map to TRBD1. The V gene end was trimmed by 6 bases and the J gene end by 7 bases; junction bases not matched to a gene: 11. CDR1 and CDR2 (germline): MNHEY, SVGAGI. The CDR3 runs 15 residues. As DNA, the CDR3 is TGTGCCAGCAGGCGTCTCGGACAGGAAGCTGAAAAACTGTTTTTT. Translation gives CASRRLGQEAEKLFF.

This rearrangement joins TRBV20-1 to TRBJ2-1; a weak D match, TRBD2 (6 bases). The CDR3 is made up of 14 amino acids. With 3 bases removed from V and 3 bases from J, the gap between germline ends came to 12 bases. Germline loops: CDR1 DFQATT, CDR2 SNEGSKA (reference sequence). CDR3 protein: CSASRSGDYNEQFF. The CDR3 region has the DNA TGCAGTGCTAGTCGTAGCGGAGACTACAATGAGCAGTTCTTC.

In this sample, this clonotype turned up a few times. An end of the junction does not agree with germline; a read error may underlie this. The chain recombines TRBV7-2 with TRBJ2-7, with no clear D. Germline V lookup: CDR1 SGHTA, CDR2 FQGNSA. The CDR3 spans 11 residues. CDR3 residues: CASSLAYERYF. The CDR3 DNA reads TGTGCCAGCAGCTTAGCTTACGAGCGGTACTTC.

The sample holds many counts of this clonotype. This chain connects TRBV6-1 to TRBJ2-1; the match to TRBD1 covers 12 bases. The CDR3 length is 13 residues. The germline gives CDR1 MNHNS, CDR2 SASEGT. V trimming: 9 bases; J trimming: 9 bases; junction bases outside the gene matches: 6. The DNA of the CDR3 is TGTGCCAGTGAGGGACAGGGGGCCAGTGAGCAGTTCTTC. The encoded protein is CASEGQGASEQFF.

As concerns this clonotype: This may come from a read error, since a much larger clone is one base off. J is TRBJ2-5 and V is TRBV9; a possible D gene is TRBD2 (7 bases). V lost 0 bases and J 11 bases, leaving 20 bases between the germline ends. The CDR3 runs 15 residues. The germline V gene has CDR1 SGDLS and CDR2 YYNGEE. The CDR3 loop reads CASSVDGTPGGGQYF. CDR3 in DNA: TGTGCCAGCAGCGTAGATGGGACCCCGGGGGGCGGGCAGTACTTC. The full variable domain, its missing parts supplied by reference TRBV9 and TRBJ2-5, is DSGVTQTPKHLITATGQRVTLRCSPRSGDLSVYWYQQSLDQGLQFLIQYYNGEERAKGNILERFSAQQFPDLHSELNLSSLELGDSALYFCASSVDGTPGGGQYFGPGTRLLVL.

There are a few counts of this clonotype. The chain combines TRBV4-3 with TRBJ1-2, with 7 bases aligning to TRBD1. Trimming at V came to 5 bases and at J to 6 bases, leaving 18 bases not matched to a gene. In germline, CDR1 is LGHNA, CDR2 YSLEER. The CDR3 spans 17 residues. The DNA for the CDR3 is TGCGCCAGCAGCTTTCGACTCTCGGGGGCAGGGGGGAATGGCTACACCTTC. It codes for CASSFRLSGAGGNGYTF.

The V and J genes are TRBV7-2 and TRBJ2-2; D uncertain. The CDR3 has 14 residues. CDR1 and CDR2 (germline): SGHTA, FQGNSA. Trimming removed 1 base from V and 7 bases from J, with 10 bases in between. The CDR3 DNA is TGTGCCAGCAGCTTAGAGGCACGCGTCGGGGAGCTGTTTTTT. Its protein is CASSLEARVGELFF. The full variable domain, its missing parts supplied by reference TRBV7-2 and TRBJ2-2, is GAGVSQSPSNKVTEKGKDVELRCDPISGHTALYWYRQSLGQGLEFLIYFQGNSAPDKSGLPSDRFSAERTGGSVSTLTIQRTQQEDSAVYLCASSLEARVGELFFGEGSRLTVL.

The chain has TRBV2 and TRBJ1-1, with D possibly being TRBD1 (5 bases). This CDR3 spans 14 amino acids. The V end was cut by 6 bases, the J end by 1 base, with 12 bases between. Germline V lookup: CDR1 SNHLY, CDR2 FYNNEI. CDR3 in amino acids: CASRGGHQNTEAFF. Written as DNA, the CDR3 is TGTGCCAGCAGGGGCGGACACCAGAACACTGAAGCTTTCTTT.

This clonotype was seen at least ten times. This rearrangement joins TRBV6-5 to TRBJ1-4, with a possible D match to TRBD1 (5 bases). Germline V gene lookup returns CDR1 MNHEY and CDR2 SVGAGI. The V and J ends lost 0 bases and 4 bases respectively, with 6 bases between them. The CDR3 runs to 14 residues. CDR3 in DNA: TGTGCCAGCAGTTACTCCAGGGTTAATGAAAAACTGTTTTTT. Its translation is CASSYSRVNEKLFF.

This clonotype came up many times. The chain's CDR3 is CATSRDISEHNNEQFF. DNA of the CDR3: TGTGCCACCAGCAGAGATATAAGCGAGCACAACAATGAGCAGTTCTTC. This chain joins TRBV15 and TRBJ2-1; D not resolved. The germline gives CDR1 LNHNV, CDR2 YYDKDF (reference sequence). This CDR3 is 16 amino acids long. V was trimmed by 0 bases and J by 5 bases, leaving 14 bases between them. The complete variable domain, with remaining parts taken from reference TRBV15 and TRBJ2-1, reads DAMVIQNPRYQVTQFGKPVTLSCSQTLNHNVMYWYQQKSSQAPKLLFHYYDKDFNNEADTPDNFQSRRPNTSFCFLDIRSPGLGDTAMYLCATSRDISEHNNEQFFGPGTRLTVL.

This clonotype was recorded many times. The chain employs TRBV20-1 and TRBJ1-6, with D perhaps matching TRBD1 (5 bases). V dropped 6 bases and J dropped 9 bases, with 21 bases sitting between them. CDR1 is DFQATT, CDR2 SNEGSKA, per germline (reference sequence). The CDR3 covers 15 residues. CDR3 DNA: TGCAGTGCCTCCCATTTGGGGCAGGAGGGTTCACCCCTCCACTTT. Translating gives CSASHLGQEGSPLHF.

In its sample, this clonotype was seen many times. The chain recombines TRBV5-1 with TRBJ2-1; 7 positions agree with TRBD1. In germline, CDR1 is SGHRS, CDR2 YFSETQ. The CDR3 spans 14 residues. The J segment lost 6 bases and the V segment lost 4 bases, leaving 7 bases of the junction unmatched. The CDR3 bases are TGCGCCAGCAGCCCCCGGGACAGTAGCAATGAGCAGTTCTTC. Translation gives CASSPRDSSNEQFF.

V gene TRBV12-3 or TRBV12-4 combines with J gene TRBJ2-2; D is uncertain. Trimming shortened V by 6 bases and J by 4 bases, and 9 bases separated the two germline ends. There are 13 residues in the CDR3. This chain's CDR3 is CASSTFLTGELFF. In nucleotides, the CDR3 is TGTGCCAGCAGCACCTTCCTCACCGGGGAGCTGTTTTTT.

As concerns this clonotype: One base away lies a much larger clone, so this may be a sequencing read error. The chain recombines TRBV20-1 with TRBJ2-4; possible D gene TRBD1, 6 bases. Judging by the DNA end, TRBJ2-7 fits better; the J call may be wrong. CDR1 is DFQATT, CDR2 SNEGSKA, per germline (reference sequence). This CDR3 has 13 amino acids. The chain's CDR3 is CSAGSDSSHEQYF. In DNA form, the CDR3 reads TGCAGTGCTGGGTCGGACAGTTCCCACGAGCAGTACTTC.